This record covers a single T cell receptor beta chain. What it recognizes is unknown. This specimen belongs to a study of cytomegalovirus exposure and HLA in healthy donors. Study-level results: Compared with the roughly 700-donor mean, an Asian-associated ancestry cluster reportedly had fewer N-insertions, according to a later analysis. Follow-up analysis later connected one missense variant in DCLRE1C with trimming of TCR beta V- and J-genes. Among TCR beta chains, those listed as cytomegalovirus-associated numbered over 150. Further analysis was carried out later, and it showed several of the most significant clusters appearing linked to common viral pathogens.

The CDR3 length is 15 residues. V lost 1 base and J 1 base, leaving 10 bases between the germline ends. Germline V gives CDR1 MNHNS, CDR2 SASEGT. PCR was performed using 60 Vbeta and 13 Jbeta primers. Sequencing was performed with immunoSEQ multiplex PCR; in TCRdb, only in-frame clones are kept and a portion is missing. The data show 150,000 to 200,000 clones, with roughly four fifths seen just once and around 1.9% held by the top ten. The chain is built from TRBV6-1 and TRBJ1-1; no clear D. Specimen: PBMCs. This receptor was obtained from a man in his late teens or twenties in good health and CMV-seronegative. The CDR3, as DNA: TGTGCCAGCAGTGAAGATGAGGGTGCGAACACTGAAGCTTTCTTT. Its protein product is CASSEDEGANTEAFF.